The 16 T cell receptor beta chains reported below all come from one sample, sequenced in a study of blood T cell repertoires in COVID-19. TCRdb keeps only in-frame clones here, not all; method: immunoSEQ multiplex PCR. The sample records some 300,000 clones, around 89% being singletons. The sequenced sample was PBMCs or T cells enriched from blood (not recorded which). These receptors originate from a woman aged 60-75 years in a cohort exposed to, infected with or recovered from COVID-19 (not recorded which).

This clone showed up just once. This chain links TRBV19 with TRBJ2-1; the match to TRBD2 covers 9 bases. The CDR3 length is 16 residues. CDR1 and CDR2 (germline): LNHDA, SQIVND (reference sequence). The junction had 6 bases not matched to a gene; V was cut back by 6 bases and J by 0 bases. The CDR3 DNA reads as TGTGCCAGTAGGCGGCTAGCGGGGTTCTCCTACAATGAGCAGTTCTTC. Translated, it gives CASRRLAGFSYNEQFF.

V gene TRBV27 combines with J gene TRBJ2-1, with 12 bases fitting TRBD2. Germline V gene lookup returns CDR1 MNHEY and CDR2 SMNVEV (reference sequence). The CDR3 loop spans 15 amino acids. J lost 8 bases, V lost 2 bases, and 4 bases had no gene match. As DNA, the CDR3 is TGTGCCAGCAGTTTACCCCCTAGCGGGAGGGATGAGCAGTTCTTC. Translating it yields CASSLPPSGRDEQFF.

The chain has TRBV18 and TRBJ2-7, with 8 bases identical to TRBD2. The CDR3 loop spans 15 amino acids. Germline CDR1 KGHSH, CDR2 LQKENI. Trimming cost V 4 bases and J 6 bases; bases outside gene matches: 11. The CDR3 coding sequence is TGTGCCAGCTCACGAACCGGGACTAGGGAACGCGAGCAGTACTTC. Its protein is CASSRTGTREREQYF. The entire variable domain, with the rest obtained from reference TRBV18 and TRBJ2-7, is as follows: NAGVMQNPRHLVRRRGQEARLRCSPMKGHSHVYWYRQLPEEGLKFMVYLQKENIIDESGMPKERFSAEFPKEGPSILRIQQVVRGDSAAYFCASSRTGTREREQYFGPGTRLTVT.

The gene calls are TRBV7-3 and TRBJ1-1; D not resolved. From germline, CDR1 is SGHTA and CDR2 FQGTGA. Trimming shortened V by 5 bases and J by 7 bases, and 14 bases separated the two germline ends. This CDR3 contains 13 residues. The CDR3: CASSPLGGGEAFF. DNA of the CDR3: TGTGCCAGCAGCCCCCTAGGAGGTGGTGAAGCTTTCTTT.

The DNA for the CDR3 is TGTGCCAGCAGCTTGGACGCGGGAGTCGACAATGAGCAGTTCTTC. Amino acids: CASSLDAGVDNEQFF. V is TRBV5-4 and J is TRBJ2-1; 7 bases are shared with TRBD2. Trimming took 0 bases from V and 5 from J; bases not matched to a gene: 5. The germline CDR1 and CDR2 sequences are SGHNT and YYREEE (reference sequence). The CDR3 has 15 residues.

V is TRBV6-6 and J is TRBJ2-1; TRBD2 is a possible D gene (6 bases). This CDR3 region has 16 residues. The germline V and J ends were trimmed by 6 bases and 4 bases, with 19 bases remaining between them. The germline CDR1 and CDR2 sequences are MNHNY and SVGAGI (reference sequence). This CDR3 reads CASSHQLASVYNEQFF. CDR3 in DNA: TGTGCCAGCAGCCACCAACTAGCAAGTGTTTACAATGAGCAGTTCTTC.

The DNA of the CDR3 is TGTGCCAGCAGCTTAAAGCCAGGGCTCGCGCAGTATTTT. It codes for CASSLKPGLAQYF. This sequence joins TRBV7-3 and TRBJ2-3, with D possibly being TRBD1 (5 bases). Germline CDR1 reads SGHTA; CDR2 reads FQGTGA. With 1 base removed from V and 10 bases from J, the gap between germline ends came to 12 bases. The CDR3 loop spans 13 amino acids.

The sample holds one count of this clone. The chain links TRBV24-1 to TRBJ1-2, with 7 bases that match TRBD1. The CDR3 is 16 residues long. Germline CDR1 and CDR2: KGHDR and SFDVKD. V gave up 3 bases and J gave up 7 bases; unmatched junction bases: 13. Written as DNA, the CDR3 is TGTGCCACCAGTGATGTCGGACAGGCCACCTCTGGTGGCTACACCTTC. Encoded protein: CATSDVGQATSGGYTF.

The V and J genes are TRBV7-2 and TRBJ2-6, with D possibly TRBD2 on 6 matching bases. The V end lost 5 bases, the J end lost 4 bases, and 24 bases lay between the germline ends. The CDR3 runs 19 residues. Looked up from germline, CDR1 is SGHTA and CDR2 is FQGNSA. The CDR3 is CASSPGQGLPPGGANVLTF. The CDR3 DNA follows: TGTGCCAGCAGCCCAGGACAAGGACTACCGCCGGGAGGGGCCAACGTCCTGACTTTC.

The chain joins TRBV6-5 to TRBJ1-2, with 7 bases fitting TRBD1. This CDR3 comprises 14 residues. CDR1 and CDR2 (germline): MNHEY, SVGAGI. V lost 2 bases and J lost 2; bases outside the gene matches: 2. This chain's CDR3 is CASSYGGQNYGYTF. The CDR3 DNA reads TGTGCCAGCAGTTACGGGGGACAGAACTATGGCTACACCTTC.

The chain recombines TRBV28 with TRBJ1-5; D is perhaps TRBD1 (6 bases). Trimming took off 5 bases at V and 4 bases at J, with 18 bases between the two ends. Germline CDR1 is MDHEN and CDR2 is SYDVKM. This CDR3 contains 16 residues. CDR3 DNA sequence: TGTGCCAGCAGTCTCCTACAGGGCCCGTTTAATCAGCCCCAGCATTTT. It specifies CASSLLQGPFNQPQHF. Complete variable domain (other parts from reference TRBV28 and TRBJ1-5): DVKVTQSSRYLVKRTGEKVFLECVQDMDHENMFWYRQDPGLGLRLIYFSYDVKMKEKGDIPEGYSVSREKKERFSLILESASTNQTSMYLCASSLLQGPFNQPQHFGDGTRLSIL.

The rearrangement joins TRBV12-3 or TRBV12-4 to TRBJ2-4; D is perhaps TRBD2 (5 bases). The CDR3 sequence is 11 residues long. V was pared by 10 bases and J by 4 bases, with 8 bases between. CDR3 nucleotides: TGTGCCACCCGAGGGAAAAACATTCAGTACTTC. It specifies CATRGKNIQYF.

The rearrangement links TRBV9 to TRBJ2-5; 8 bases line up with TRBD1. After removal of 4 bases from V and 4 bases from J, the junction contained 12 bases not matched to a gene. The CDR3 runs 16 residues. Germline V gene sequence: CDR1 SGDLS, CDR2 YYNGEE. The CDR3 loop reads CASSSGLQGVIETQYF. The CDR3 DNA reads TGTGCCAGCAGCTCGGGCCTACAGGGGGTGATAGAGACCCAGTACTTC.

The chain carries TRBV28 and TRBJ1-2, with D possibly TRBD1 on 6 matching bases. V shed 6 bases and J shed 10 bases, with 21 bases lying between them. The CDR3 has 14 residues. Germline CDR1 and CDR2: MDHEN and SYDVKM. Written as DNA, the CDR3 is TGTGCCAGCAGCATCCCCGGGGAGGGGGGCCCCTACACCTTC. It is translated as CASSIPGEGGPYTF.

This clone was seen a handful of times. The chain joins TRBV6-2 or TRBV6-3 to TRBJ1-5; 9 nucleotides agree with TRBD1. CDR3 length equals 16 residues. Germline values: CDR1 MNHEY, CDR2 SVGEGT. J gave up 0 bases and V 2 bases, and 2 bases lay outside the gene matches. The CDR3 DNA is TGTGCCAGCAGTTACGGGACAGGGTATAGCAATCAGCCCCAGCATTTT. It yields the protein CASSYGTGYSNQPQHF.

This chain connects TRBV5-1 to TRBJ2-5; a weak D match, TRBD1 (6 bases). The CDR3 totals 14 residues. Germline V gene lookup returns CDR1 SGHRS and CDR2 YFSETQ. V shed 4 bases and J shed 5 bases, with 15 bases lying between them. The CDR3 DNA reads TGCGCCAGCAGCGCAAGGTGGCAGGGGGAGACCCAGTACTTC. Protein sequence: CASSARWQGETQYF.